This TCR beta chain was recorded in a study of T cell responses to AZD1222 COVID-19 vaccine. Data came from immunoSEQ multiplex PCR; TCRdb stores just in-frame clones and leaves some out. This table has about 86,000 clones, almost 90% appearing once. On this clone itself: Its antigen is as yet unknown.

Unmatched junction bases numbered 8, after V lost 3 bases and J lost 0 bases. The CDR3 loop spans 18 amino acids. CDR1 is SNHLY and CDR2 is FYNNEI in the germline V gene. Points from the study as a whole: In a largely white British group with more females than males, clonal diversity was possibly underestimated. Only five to seven individuals given AZD1222 were seropositive at baseline. Dominant CD4 TCR responses targeted spike regions 160-218 and 743-854. Repertoires were sampled only after the peak T cell response.

This sequence joins TRBV2 and TRBJ1-3, with 10 bases aligning to TRBD1. The sample here was peripheral blood, taken 28 days after the second AZD1222 dose. The origin of this receptor is an adult who received the AZD1222 COVID-19 vaccine. DNA of the CDR3: TGTGCCAGCAGTGAGGGACAGGGGATACAGAGCTCTGGAAACACCATATATTTT. Amino acid sequence: CASSEGQGIQSSGNTIYF.